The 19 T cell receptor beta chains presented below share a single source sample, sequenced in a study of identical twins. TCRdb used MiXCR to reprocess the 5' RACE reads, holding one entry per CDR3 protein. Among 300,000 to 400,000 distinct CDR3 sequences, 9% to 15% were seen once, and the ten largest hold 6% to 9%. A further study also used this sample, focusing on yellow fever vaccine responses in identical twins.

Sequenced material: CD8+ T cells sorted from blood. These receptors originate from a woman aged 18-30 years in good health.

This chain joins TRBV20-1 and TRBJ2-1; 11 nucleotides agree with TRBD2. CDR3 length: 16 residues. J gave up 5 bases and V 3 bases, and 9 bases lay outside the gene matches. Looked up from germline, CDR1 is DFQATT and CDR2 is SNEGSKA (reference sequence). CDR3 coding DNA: TGCAGTGCTAGTGGATTTGGGACTAGCGGACACAATGAGCAGTTCTTC. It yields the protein CSASGFGTSGHNEQFF.

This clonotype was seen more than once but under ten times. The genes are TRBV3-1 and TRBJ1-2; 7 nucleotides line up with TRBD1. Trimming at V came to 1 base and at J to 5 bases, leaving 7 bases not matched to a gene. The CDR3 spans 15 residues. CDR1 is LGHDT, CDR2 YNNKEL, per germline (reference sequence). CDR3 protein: CASSQGGQANYGYTF. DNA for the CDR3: TGTGCCAGCAGCCAAGGCGGACAGGCGAATTATGGCTACACCTTC.

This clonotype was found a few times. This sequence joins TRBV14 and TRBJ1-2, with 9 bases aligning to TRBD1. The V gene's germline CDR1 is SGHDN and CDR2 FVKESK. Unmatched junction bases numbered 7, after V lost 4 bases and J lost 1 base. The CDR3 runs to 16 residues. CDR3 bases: TGTGCCAGCAGCCCTTACCGACAGGGGGTTAACTATGGCTACACCTTC. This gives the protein CASSPYRQGVNYGYTF.

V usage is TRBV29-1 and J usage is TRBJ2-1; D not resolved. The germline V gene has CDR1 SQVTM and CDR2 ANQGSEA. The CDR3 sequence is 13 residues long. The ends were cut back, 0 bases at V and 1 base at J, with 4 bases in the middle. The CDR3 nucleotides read TGCAGCGTTGAAGACTTGTCCTACAATGAGCAGTTCTTC. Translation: CSVEDLSYNEQFF.

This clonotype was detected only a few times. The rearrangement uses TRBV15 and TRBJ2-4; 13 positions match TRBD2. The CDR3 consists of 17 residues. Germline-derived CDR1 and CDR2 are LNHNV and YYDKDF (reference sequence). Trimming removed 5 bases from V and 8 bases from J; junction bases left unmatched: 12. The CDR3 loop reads CATSGTSTSGRADIQYF. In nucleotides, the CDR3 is TGTGCCACCAGCGGGACGAGCACTAGCGGGAGGGCGGACATTCAGTACTTC.

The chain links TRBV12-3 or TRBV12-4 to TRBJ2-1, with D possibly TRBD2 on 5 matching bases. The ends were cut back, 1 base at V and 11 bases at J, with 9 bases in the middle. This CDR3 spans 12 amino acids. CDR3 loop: CASSLGPTKQFF. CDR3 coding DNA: TGTGCCAGCAGTTTAGGGCCGACTAAGCAGTTCTTC.

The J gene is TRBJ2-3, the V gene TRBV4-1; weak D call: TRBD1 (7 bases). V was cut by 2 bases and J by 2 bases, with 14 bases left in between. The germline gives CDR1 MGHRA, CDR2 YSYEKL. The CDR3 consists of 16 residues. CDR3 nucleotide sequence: TGCGCCAGCAGCCAACGAGACAGGGAGGTCACAGATACGCAGTATTTT. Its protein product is CASSQRDREVTDTQYF.

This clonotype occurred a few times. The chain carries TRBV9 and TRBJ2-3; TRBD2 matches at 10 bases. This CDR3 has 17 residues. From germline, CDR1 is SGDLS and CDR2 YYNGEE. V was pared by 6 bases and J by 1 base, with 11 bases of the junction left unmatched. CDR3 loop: CASNEIPGTSGTDTQYF. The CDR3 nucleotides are TGTGCCAGCAACGAAATACCCGGGACTAGCGGCACAGATACGCAGTATTTT.

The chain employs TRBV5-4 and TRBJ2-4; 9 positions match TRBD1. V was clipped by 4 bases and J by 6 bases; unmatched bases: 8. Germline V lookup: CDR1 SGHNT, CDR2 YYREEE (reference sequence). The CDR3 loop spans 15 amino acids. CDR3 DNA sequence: TGTGCCAGCAGCCTAACCGGGACAGGGTTAAACATTCAGTACTTC. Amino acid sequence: CASSLTGTGLNIQYF. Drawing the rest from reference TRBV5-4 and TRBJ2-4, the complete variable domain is ETGVTQSPTHLIKTRGQQVTLRCSSQSGHNTVSWYQQALGQGPQFIFQYYREEENGRGNFPPRFSGLQFPNYSSELNVNALELDDSALYLCASSLTGTGLNIQYFGAGTRLSVL.

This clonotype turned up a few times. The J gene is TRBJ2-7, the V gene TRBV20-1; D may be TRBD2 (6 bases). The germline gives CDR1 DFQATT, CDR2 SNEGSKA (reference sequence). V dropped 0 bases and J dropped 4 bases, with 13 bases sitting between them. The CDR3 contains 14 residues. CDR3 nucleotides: TGCAGTGCTAGAGATACGGCCGGGGGATACGAGCAGTACGTC. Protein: CSARDTAGGYEQYV.

CDR3 DNA: TGTGCCAGCAGTGGCGGACTAGCGGTCGAAGAGACCCAGTACTTC. It is translated as CASSGGLAVEETQYF. V is TRBV6-2 or TRBV6-3 and J is TRBJ2-5; 10 bases fit TRBD2. Trimming removed 5 bases from V and 3 bases from J; junction bases left unmatched: 6. This CDR3 has 15 amino acids. Germline-derived CDR1 and CDR2 are MNHEY and SVGEGT.

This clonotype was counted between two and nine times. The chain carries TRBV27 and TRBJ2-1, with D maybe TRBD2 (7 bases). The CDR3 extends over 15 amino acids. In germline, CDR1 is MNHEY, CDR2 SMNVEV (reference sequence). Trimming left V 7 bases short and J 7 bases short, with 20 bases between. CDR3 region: CASTLGGPDRNEQFF. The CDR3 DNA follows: TGTGCCAGCACCCTCGGGGGGCCGGACCGGAATGAGCAGTTCTTC.

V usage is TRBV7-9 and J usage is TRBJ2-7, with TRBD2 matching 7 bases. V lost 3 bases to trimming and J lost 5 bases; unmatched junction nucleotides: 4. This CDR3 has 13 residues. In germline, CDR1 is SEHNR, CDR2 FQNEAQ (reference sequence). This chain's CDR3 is CASSLSGNHEQYF. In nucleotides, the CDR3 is TGTGCCAGCAGCTTGAGCGGGAACCACGAGCAGTACTTC.

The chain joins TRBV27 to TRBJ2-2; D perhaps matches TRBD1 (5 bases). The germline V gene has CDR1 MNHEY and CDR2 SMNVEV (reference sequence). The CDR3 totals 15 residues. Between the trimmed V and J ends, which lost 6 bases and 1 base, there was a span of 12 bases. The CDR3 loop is CASSPGAKNTGELFF. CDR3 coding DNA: TGTGCCAGCAGCCCTGGGGCGAAGAACACCGGGGAGCTGTTTTTT.

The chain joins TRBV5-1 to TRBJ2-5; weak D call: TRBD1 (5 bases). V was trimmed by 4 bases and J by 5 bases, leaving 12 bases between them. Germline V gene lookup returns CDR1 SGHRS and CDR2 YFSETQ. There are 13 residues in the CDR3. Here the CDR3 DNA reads TGCGCCAGCAGCGTTGACAGTCGCGAGACCCAGTACTTC. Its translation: CASSVDSRETQYF.

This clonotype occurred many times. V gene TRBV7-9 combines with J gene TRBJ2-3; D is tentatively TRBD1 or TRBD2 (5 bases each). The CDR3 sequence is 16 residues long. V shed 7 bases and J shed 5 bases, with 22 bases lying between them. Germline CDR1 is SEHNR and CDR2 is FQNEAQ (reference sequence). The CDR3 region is CASKHRDGKIVDTQYF. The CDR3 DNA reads TGTGCCAGCAAACATCGGGACGGAAAAATAGTAGATACGCAGTATTTT.

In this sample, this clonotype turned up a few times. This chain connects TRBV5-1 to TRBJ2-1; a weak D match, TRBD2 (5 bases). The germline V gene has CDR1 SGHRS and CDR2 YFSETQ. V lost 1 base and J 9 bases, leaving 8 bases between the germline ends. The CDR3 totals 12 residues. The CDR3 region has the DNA TGCGCCAGCAGCTTGCTCGGGGTTGAGCAGTTCTTC. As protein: CASSLLGVEQFF. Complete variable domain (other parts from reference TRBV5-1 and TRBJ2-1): KAGVTQTPRYLIKTRGQQVTLSCSPISGHRSVSWYQQTPGQGLQFLFEYFSETQRNKGNFPGRFSGRQFSNSRSEMNVSTLELGDSALYLCASSLLGVEQFFGPGTRLTVL.

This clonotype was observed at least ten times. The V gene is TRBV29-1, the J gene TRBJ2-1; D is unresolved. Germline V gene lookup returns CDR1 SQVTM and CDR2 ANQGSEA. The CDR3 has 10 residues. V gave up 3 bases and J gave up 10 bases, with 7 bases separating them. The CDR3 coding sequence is TGCAGCGTTGAGAACGGGGAGCAGTTCTTC. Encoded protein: CSVENGEQFF.

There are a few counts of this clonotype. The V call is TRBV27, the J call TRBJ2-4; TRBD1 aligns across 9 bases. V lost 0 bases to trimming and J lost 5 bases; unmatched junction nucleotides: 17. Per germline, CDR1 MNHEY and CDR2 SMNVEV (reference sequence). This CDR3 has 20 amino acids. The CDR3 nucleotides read TGTGCCAGCAGTTTATCCGGGTGGGACAGGGCCCAGAGGCCAGAAAACATTCAGTACTTC. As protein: CASSLSGWDRAQRPENIQYF.